This T cell receptor beta chain was sequenced during a study of long-term antiretroviral therapy in people with HIV. As concerns this clone: The antigen is not known.

From each donor, at least one pre-ART PBMC sample and at least two post-ART PBMC samples were obtained. In the United States, treatment was given to all participants with HIV. The assay used was immunoSEQ (version v3.0), run at survey level. TCRdb's copy holds only in-frame clones and misses some; the assay was immunoSEQ multiplex PCR. This sample yields 30,000 to 40,000 clones, of which 83% are seen a single time; 7.9% belongs to the top ten. Regarding the study as a whole: CDR3 length ranges were narrower in HIV repertoires than in controls.

The receptor was isolated from a man between 18 and 35 years old with HIV. The starting material was unsorted PBMCs, obtained 0.4 years before starting antiretroviral therapy.

The CDR3 region is CASSQYQETYEAFF. The CDR3 DNA reads as TGCGCCAGCAGCCAATATCAGGAGACTTATGAAGCTTTCTTT. The V call is TRBV4-1, the J call TRBJ1-1, with unresolved D. V was clipped by 2 bases and J by 7 bases, with 14 bases between them. Germline V lookup: CDR1 MGHRA, CDR2 YSYEKL. The CDR3 totals 14 residues.